A selection of T cell receptor beta chains follows, all from one sample in a study of tissue T cells after allogeneic stem cell transplantation. Libraries were prepared by immunoSEQ multiplex PCR; TCRdb keeps only in-frame clonotypes and omits some of them. The sample shows some 9,800 clones, just over 65% of them seen only once. Source: tissue from the stomach, taken at autopsy. The source is a male donor older than 55 with lung cancer. Both conserved end residues are part of each CDR3.

TRBV4-3,TRBJ1-1,17,CASSQDRPTSWGTEAFF
TRBV3-1/TRBV3-2,TRBJ1-2,13,CASSQLGWDGYTF
TRBV27,TRBJ2-7,12,CASRGTGTEQYF
TRBV4-2,TRBJ2-7,16,CASSQDTASGAYEQYF
TRBV6-2/TRBV6-3,TRBJ2-1,16,CASSLPNYFSYNEQFF
TRBV11-3,TRBJ2-1,15,CASSQQGGRYNEQFF
TRBV5-8,TRBJ2-3,18,CASRQDGSEFGSQDTQYF
TRBV7-2,TRBJ2-3,12,CASSTRGHTQYF
TRBV7-9,TRBJ2-1,17,CASSLGGSGTSYNEQFF
TRBV4-2,TRBJ1-5,13,CASSRGDGQPQHF
TRBV4-1,TRBJ1-2,14,CASSQREGDYGYTF
TRBV6-1,TRBJ1-2,16,CASSEAAFGTGYGYTF
TRBV18,TRBJ2-5,12,CASSGRKETQYF
TRBV28,TRBJ1-2,13,CASSTHDMYGYTF
TRBV7-9,TRBJ1-1,13,CASSPPPNTEAFF
TRBV6-5,TRBJ2-1,15,CASQSANRDLNEQFF
TRBV6-2/TRBV6-3,TRBJ2-7,14,CASSYASDYHEQYF
TRBV9,TRBJ2-7,14,CASSVGGGNYEQYF
TRBV7-2,TRBJ2-7,14,CASSPRVNAYEQYF
TRBV10-3,TRBJ1-3,14,CAISDWVSGNTIYF
TRBV7-2,TRBJ2-5,15,CASSPRDSLTETQYF
TRBV4-3,TRBJ2-1,12,CASSQDFDEQFF
TRBV11-1,TRBJ1-4,13,CASSSGEREKLFF
TRBV20-1,TRBJ2-7,11,CSARDFPEQYF
TRBV6-2/TRBV6-3,TRBJ1-1,13,CASSYRSGTEAFF
TRBV23-1,TRBJ1-1,13,CASPRGRSTEAFF
TRBV5-1,TRBJ1-6,14,CASREGSYNSPLHF
TRBV4-3,TRBJ2-5,15,CASSQEEGEGTRQYF
TRBV27,TRBJ1-2,11,CASSSGHLHTF
TRBV27,TRBJ2-2,12,CASSENTGELFF
TRBV5-5,TRBJ1-5,16,CASSLDRVRGNQPQHF
TRBV10-3,TRBJ2-3,15,CAISEGGGLTDTQYF
TRBV19,TRBJ2-7,15,CASRPASGATYEQYF
TRBV5-1,TRBJ1-2,12,CASGLMDSGYTF
TRBV7-6,TRBJ2-7,14,CASSSPQGGPVQYF
TRBV9,TRBJ1-1,14,CASSPTGMNTEAFF
TRBV10-3,TRBJ2-5,14,CAISESQDSETQYF
TRBV6-6,TRBJ2-7,14,CASSDRDRVYEQYF
TRBV6-2/TRBV6-3,TRBJ1-1,14,CASSYPRQAPEAFF
TRBV15,TRBJ2-3,16,CATSGRTGDVSDTQYF
TRBV6-5,TRBJ2-7,15,CASRAGTGGSYEQYF
TRBV5-1,TRBJ1-6,14,CASSPGTANSPLHF
TRBV6-2/TRBV6-3,TRBJ2-1,15,CASSYSFKGANEQFF
TRBV6-2/TRBV6-3,TRBJ1-5,16,CASSYGWQGGNQPQHF
TRBV18,TRBJ2-3,13,CASSPDGGITQYF
TRBV7-2,TRBJ1-5,16,CASSQNRDFRNQPQHF
TRBV6-5,TRBJ1-2,14,CASRTGQGNYGYTF